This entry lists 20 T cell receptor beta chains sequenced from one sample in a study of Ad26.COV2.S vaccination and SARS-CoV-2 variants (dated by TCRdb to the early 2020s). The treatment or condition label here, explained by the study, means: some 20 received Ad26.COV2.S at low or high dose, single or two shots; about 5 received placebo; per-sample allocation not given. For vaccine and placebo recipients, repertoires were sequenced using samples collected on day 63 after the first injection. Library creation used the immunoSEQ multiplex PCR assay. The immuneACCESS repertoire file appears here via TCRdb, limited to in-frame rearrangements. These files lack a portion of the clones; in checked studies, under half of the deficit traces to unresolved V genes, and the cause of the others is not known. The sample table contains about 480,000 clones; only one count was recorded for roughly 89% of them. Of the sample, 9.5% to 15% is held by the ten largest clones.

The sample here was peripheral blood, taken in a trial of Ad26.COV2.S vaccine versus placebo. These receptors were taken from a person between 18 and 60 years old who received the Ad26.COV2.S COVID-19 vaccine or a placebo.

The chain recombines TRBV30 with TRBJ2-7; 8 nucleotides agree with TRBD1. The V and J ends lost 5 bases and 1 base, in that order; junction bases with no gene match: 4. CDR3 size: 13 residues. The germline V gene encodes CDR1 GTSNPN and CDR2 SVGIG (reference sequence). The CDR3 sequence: CAWGRQGSYEQYF. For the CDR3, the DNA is TGTGCCTGGGGCAGACAGGGGTCCTACGAGCAGTACTTC.

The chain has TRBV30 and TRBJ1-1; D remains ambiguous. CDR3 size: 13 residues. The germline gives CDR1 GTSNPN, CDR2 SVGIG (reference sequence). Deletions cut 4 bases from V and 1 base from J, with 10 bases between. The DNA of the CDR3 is TGTGCCTGGACCCAGCGAGGGAACACTGAAGCTTTCTTT. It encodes CAWTQRGNTEAFF.

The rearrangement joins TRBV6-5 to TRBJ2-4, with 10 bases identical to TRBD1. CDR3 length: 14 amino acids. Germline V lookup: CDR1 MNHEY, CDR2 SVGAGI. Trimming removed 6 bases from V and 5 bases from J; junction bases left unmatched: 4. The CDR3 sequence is CASRRTGGENIQYF. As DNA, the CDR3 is TGTGCCAGCAGACGGACAGGGGGTGAAAACATTCAGTACTTC.

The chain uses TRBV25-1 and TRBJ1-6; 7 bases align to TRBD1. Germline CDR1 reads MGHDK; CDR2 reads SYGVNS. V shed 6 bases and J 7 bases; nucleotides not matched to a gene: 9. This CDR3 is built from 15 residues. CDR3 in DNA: TGTGCCAGCAGCATCCAGGGACAGCTCAATTCACCCCTCCACTTT. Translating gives CASSIQGQLNSPLHF.

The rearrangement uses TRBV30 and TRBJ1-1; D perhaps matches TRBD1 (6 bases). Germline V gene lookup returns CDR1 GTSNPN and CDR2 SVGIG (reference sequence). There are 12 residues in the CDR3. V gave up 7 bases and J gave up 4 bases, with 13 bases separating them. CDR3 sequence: CALQGRGTEAFF. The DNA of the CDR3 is TGTGCCTTGCAGGGGAGAGGCACTGAAGCTTTCTTT.

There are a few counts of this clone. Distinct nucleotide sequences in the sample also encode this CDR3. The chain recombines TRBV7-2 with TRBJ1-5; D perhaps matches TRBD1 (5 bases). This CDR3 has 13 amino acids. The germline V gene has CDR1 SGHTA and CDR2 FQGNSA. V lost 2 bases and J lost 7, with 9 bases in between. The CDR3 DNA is TGTGCCAGCAGCTTATGGGGACGCCAGCCCCAGCATTTT. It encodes CASSLWGRQPQHF.

The CDR3 loop is CASSIEQGGSPEAFF. CDR3 nucleotide sequence: TGCGCCAGCAGCATTGAACAGGGGGGCAGCCCTGAAGCTTTCTTT. The rearrangement joins TRBV5-1 to TRBJ1-1, with 8 bases aligning to TRBD1. Trimming at V came to 4 bases and at J to 6 bases, leaving 11 bases not matched to a gene. CDR1 SGHRS and CDR2 YFSETQ come from the germline V gene. The CDR3 totals 15 residues.

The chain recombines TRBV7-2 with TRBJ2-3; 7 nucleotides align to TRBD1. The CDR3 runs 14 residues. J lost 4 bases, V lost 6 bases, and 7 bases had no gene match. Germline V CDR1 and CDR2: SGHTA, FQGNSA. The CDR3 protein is CASSNDRASDTQYF. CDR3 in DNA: TGTGCCAGCAGTAATGACAGGGCTTCAGATACGCAGTATTTT.

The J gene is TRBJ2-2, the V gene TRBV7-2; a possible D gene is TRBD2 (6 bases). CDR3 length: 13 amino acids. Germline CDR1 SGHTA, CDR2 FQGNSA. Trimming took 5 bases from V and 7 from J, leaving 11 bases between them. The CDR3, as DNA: TGTGCCAGCAGCCATGGGGGGATCGGGGAGCTGTTTTTT. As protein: CASSHGGIGELFF.

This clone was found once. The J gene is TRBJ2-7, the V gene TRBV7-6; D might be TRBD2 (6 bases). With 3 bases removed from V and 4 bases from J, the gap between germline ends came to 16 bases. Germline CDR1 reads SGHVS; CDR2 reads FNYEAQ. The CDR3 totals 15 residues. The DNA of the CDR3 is TGTGCCAGCAGCTTGTCTGACAGTGGGGGGTACGAGCAGTACTTC. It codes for CASSLSDSGGYEQYF.

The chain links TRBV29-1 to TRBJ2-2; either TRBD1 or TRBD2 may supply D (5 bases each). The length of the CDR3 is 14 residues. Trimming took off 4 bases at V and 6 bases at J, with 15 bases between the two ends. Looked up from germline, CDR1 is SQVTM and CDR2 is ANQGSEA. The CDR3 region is CSVVWSRGAGELFF. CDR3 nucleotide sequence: TGCAGCGTTGTGTGGAGTAGAGGGGCCGGGGAGCTGTTTTTT.

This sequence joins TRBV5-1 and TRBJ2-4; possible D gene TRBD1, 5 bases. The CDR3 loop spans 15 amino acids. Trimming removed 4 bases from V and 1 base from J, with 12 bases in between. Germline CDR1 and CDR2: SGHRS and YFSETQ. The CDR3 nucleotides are TGCGCCAGCAGCAAGGACACCCGGGCCAAAAACATTCAGTACTTC. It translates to CASSKDTRAKNIQYF.

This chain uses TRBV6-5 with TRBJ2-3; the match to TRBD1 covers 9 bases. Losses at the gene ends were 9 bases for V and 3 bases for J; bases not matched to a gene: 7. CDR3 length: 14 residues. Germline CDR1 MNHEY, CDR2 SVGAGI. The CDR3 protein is CASEGQGWTDTQYF. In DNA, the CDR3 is TGTGCCAGTGAAGGACAGGGGTGGACAGATACGCAGTATTTT.

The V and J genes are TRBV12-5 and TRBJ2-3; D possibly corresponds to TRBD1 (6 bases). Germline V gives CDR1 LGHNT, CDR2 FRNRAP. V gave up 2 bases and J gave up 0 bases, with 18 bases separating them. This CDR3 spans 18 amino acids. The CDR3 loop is CASGLTPGTRVSTDTQYF. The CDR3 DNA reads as TGTGCTAGTGGTTTGACACCCGGGACAAGGGTAAGCACAGATACGCAGTATTTT.

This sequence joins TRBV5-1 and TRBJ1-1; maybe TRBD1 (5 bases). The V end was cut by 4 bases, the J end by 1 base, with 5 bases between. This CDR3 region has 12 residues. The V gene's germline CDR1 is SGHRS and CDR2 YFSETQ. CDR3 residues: CASSRGNTEAFF. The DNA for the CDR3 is TGCGCCAGCAGCAGGGGGAACACTGAAGCTTTCTTT.

CDR3 sequence reads: CASSHREGNQPQHF. DNA for the CDR3: TGTGCCAGCAGCCACAGGGAGGGCAATCAGCCCCAGCATTTT. The chain is built from TRBV7-8 and TRBJ1-5; tentatively, D is TRBD1 (6 bases). The germline V and J ends were trimmed by 5 bases and 2 bases, with 10 bases remaining between them. Germline lookup yields CDR1 SGHVS and CDR2 FQNEAQ. The CDR3 is 14 residues long.

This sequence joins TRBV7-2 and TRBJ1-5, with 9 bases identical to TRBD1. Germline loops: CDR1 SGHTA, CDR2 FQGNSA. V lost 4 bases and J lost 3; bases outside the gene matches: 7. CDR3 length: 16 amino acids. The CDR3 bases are TGTGCCAGCAGCTGGGGGACAGGGAGGACCAATCAGCCCCAGCATTTT. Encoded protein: CASSWGTGRTNQPQHF.

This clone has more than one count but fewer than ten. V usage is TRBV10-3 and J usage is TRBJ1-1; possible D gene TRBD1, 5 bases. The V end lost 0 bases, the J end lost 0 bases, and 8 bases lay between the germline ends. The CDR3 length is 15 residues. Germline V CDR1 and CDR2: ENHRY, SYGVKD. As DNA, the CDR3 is TGTGCCATCAGTGAGTCCCCAGGGATGAACACTGAAGCTTTCTTT. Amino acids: CAISESPGMNTEAFF.

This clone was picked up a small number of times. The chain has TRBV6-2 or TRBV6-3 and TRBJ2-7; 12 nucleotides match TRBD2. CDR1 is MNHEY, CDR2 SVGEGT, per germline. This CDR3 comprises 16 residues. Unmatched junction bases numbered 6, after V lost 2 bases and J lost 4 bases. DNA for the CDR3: TGTGCCAGCAGTTACGGCCTAGCGGGAGGGATGTACGAGCAGTACTTC. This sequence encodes CASSYGLAGGMYEQYF.

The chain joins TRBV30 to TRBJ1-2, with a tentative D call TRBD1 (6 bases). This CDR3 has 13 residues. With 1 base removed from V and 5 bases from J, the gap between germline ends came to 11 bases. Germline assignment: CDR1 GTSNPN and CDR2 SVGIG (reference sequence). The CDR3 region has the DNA TGTGCCTGGAGTGGGGGGGCGGGTTATGGCTACACCTTC. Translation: CAWSGGAGYGYTF.